A selection of T cell receptor beta chains follows, all from one sample in a study of blood T cells in healthy people across ages. MiXCR was run by TCRdb on the 5' RACE reads, yielding one entry per CDR3 protein. The sample shows 780,000 or so distinct CDR3 sequences, 20% to 25% of them seen only once. These data were also reused for a study on T cells of mothers and their children.

Sample: blood. These receptors were obtained from a boy aged 10-17 years in good health. CDR3s include the opening cysteine and the closing phenylalanine or tryptophan. A D gene is named only where the DNA matches it firmly. The size entry is marked missing in some rows and otherwise reads once, few, many or a size class.

>TRBD2|once|TRBJ2-3|TRBV28
TGTGCCAGCAGCCGGTGGGGAGGGAGAGCTCCAGATACGCAGTATTTT
CASSRWGGRAPDTQYF
>NA|NA|TRBJ2-5|TRBV6-5
TGTGCCAGCAGTATCGCCGCAGGGGACCAAGAGACCCAGTACTTC
CASSIAAGDQETQYF
>TRBD2|NA|TRBJ2-2|TRBV2
TGTGCCAGCAGAGTACTAGCGGGAGGAGCGAACACCGGGGAGCTGTTTTTT
CASRVLAGGANTGELFF
>NA|NA|TRBJ2-1|TRBV20-1
TGCAGTGCCCACAGGCGCCCCTACAATGAGCAGTTCTTC
CSAHRRPYNEQFF
>NA|few|TRBJ1-6|TRBV18
TGTGCCAGCTCCCCCAGGGGAAACTCACCCCTCCACTTT
CASSPRGNSPLHF
>NA|few|TRBJ2-7|TRBV7-2
TGTGCCAGCAGCTTAGGGGTGGGTACGCCCTACGAGCAGTACTTC
CASSLGVGTPYEQYF
>NA|few|TRBJ2-4|TRBV20-1
TGCAGTGCTCCCTTGACGGGAGCCAAAAACATTCAGTACTTC
CSAPLTGAKNIQYF
>NA|few|TRBJ2-5|TRBV7-8
TGTGCCAGCAGCCCCAGGACGTCGATCGAGACCCAGTACTTC
CASSPRTSIETQYF
>NA|NA|TRBJ2-1|TRBV6-2/TRBV6-3
TGTGCCAGCAGTTACCGGGAGTACAATGAGCAGTTCTTC
CASSYREYNEQFF
>TRBD1|NA|TRBJ2-1|TRBV27
TGTGCCAGCGGGGACAGGGGCGTCCGCTCCAGCTCCTACAATGAGCAGCTCTTC
CASGDRGVRSSSYNEQLF
>NA|NA|TRBJ2-7|TRBV7-2
TGTGCCAGCAGCTCCACTTTACGGGCCTACGAGCAGTACTTC
CASSSTLRAYEQYF
>NA|few|TRBJ2-7|TRBV7-2
TGTGCCAGCAGCTTCGACACTTGGGCTTACGAGCAGTACTTC
CASSFDTWAYEQYF
>TRBD2|few|TRBJ2-7|TRBV20-1
TGCAGTGCTCACTCCCCGCGTGGGGCTAGCGGGATCTACGAGCAGTACTTC
CSAHSPRGASGIYEQYF
>TRBD1|NA|TRBJ2-7|TRBV29-1
TGCAGCGTTGAAAACCGGGGACAGGGATCCTACGAGCAGTACTTC
CSVENRGQGSYEQYF
>TRBD2|NA|TRBJ2-1|TRBV5-1
TGCGCCAGCAGCTTCCTCACTAGCGGGAGTAGTAATGAGCAGTTCTTC
CASSFLTSGSSNEQFF
>NA|few|TRBJ2-5|TRBV21-1
TGTGCCAGCAGCACAAACCCTCTTGGGCGAGGGTGGAAGACCCAGTACTTC
CASSTNPLGRGWKTQYF
>TRBD1|NA|TRBJ2-7|TRBV20-1
TGCAGCGTTACCGGGACAGTAGGCCACGAGCAGTACTTC
CSVTGTVGHEQYF
>TRBD1|few|TRBJ2-1|TRBV7-2
TGTGCCAGCAGCGCCGACAGGGGCGCTACGTTTAGCTCCTACAATGAGCAGTTCTTC
CASSADRGATFSSYNEQFF
>NA|few|TRBJ2-1|TRBV12-3/TRBV12-4
TGTGCCAGCACCCTAAAACCCGTGACTGAGCAGTTCTTC
CASTLKPVTEQFF
>NA|few|TRBJ2-7|TRBV4-1
TGCGCCAGCAGCCCCCAGTGGGGATACGAGCAGTACTTC
CASSPQWGYEQYF
>NA|few|TRBJ1-1|TRBV6-2/TRBV6-3
TGTGCCAGCATCAGCGAACAGGGACGAGAAGCTTTCTTT
CASISEQGREAFF
>TRBD1|few|TRBJ1-2|TRBV20-1
TGCAGTGCTAGAGACTTCCCCGGGACAGCGGAGGATCATGGCTACACCTTC
CSARDFPGTAEDHGYTF
>NA|few|TRBJ2-3|TRBV12-3/TRBV12-4
TGTGCCAGCAGTTTAGCGGGAAACACAGATACGCAGTATTTT
CASSLAGNTDTQYF
>TRBD1|NA|TRBJ2-7|TRBV7-2
TGTGCCAGCAGCTCCCAGGACAGGGGCCACTACGAGCAGTACTTC
CASSSQDRGHYEQYF
>TRBD1|NA|TRBJ2-5|TRBV20-1
TGCAGTGCTCCGGGACAGGATGAAGAGACCCAGTGCTTC
CSAPGQDEETQCF
>TRBD1|NA|TRBJ2-1|TRBV13
TGTGCCAGCAGCTCTCGGACAGGGACGGGGGAGCAGTTCTTC
CASSSRTGTGEQFF
>NA|NA|TRBJ1-1|TRBV7-3
TGTGCCAGCAGCTTAAACGTGGGCACTGAAGCTTTCTTT
CASSLNVGTEAFF
>TRBD1|NA|TRBJ1-2|TRBV12-5
TGTGCTAGTGGTCCTCACCCGACAGGGTTAGGCTACACCTTC
CASGPHPTGLGYTF
>NA|few|TRBJ1-1|TRBV9
TGTGCCAGCAGCGTAGGACCCCTTAACCCAGCTTTCTTT
CASSVGPLNPAFF
>NA|few|TRBJ2-7|TRBV6-5
TGTGCCAGCAGTCCCAGGGACATTGCCTACGAGCAGTACTTC
CASSPRDIAYEQYF
>TRBD1|NA|TRBJ1-2|TRBV2
TGTGCCAGCAGTGGTGGACAGGCCTCCTATGGCTACACCTTC
CASSGGQASYGYTF
>TRBD1|few|TRBJ1-6|TRBV27
TGTGCCAGCAGTTTTCTGGGACAGGGGTCCGGGAATTCACCCCTCCACTTT
CASSFLGQGSGNSPLHF
>NA|few|TRBJ2-2|TRBV4-1
TGCGCCAGCAGCCAAGGGGGCCTTCCTGGGGCCGGGGAGCTGTTTTTT
CASSQGGLPGAGELFF
>TRBD1|NA|TRBJ1-1|TRBV7-9
TGTGCCAGCAGCTCGGGACAGTCCATGAACACTGAAGCTTTCTTT
CASSSGQSMNTEAFF
>NA|NA|TRBJ2-3|TRBV20-1
TGCAGTGCTAGAGCTAGGCTGATCGTCGATACGCAGTATTTT
CSARARLIVDTQYF
>NA|NA|TRBJ2-7|TRBV12-3/TRBV12-4
TGTGCCAGCAGTTTTGCTAGCGTCTCCTACGAGCAGTACTTC
CASSFASVSYEQYF
>NA|NA|TRBJ2-7|TRBV7-9
TGTGCCAGCAGCGCCGGCGGCGGGGGCTTGTACGAGCAGTACTTC
CASSAGGGGLYEQYF
>NA|NA|TRBJ2-7|TRBV3-1
TGTGCCAGCAGCCGACGGAGTTTCGACGAGCAGTACTTC
CASSRRSFDEQYF
>NA|few|TRBJ2-1|TRBV11-1
TGTGCCAGCAGCCCGGGGGTCGGAGGAATCTCCTACAATGAGCAGTTCTTC
CASSPGVGGISYNEQFF
>NA|few|TRBJ2-6|TRBV29-1
TGCAGCGCTACCGGGGCTTCCTCTGGGGCCAACGTCCTGACTTTC
CSATGASSGANVLTF
>TRBD1|many|TRBJ2-5|TRBV12-3/TRBV12-4
TGTGCCAGCAGACGCACAGGGGAAGAGACCCAGTACTTC
CASRRTGEETQYF
>NA|NA|TRBJ1-1|TRBV7-2
TGTGCCAGCAGCTGGAAAAAGAACACTGAAGCTTTCTTT
CASSWKKNTEAFF
>TRBD1|few|TRBJ2-7|TRBV29-1
TGCAGCGTCCGGGACAGTGGCCCCGAGCAGTACTTC
CSVRDSGPEQYF
>TRBD1|few|TRBJ1-1|TRBV29-1
TGCAGCGTTGAACCTCGCAGGGGGCAGATGTACACTGAAGCTTTCTTT
CSVEPRRGQMYTEAFF
>NA|many|TRBJ2-5|TRBV7-2
TGTGCCAGCAGCTTAAGTCCCCAAGAGACCCAGTACTTC
CASSLSPQETQYF
>NA|few|TRBJ1-5|TRBV4-3
TGCGCCAGCAGCCAAGGACAGGATAGCAATCAGCCCCAGCATTTT
CASSQGQDSNQPQHF
>TRBD2|NA|TRBJ2-3|TRBV9
TGTGCCAGCAGCGTAGATTTATTAGTGGGCCTAGCGGGAGGATCTCCAGATACGCAGTATTTT
CASSVDLLVGLAGGSPDTQYF
>NA|few|TRBJ2-5|TRBV28
TGTGCCAGCAGTCCACGGTTCCAAGAGACCCAGTACTTC
CASSPRFQETQYF
>NA|NA|TRBJ1-4|TRBV27
TGTGCCAGCAGACGAACACAAACGGCCGGTTACAGGGATAATGAAAAACTGTTTTTT
CASRRTQTAGYRDNEKLFF
>NA|NA|TRBJ2-7|TRBV20-1
TGCAGTGCTAGAGCTCTAGGGAGGGAGCAGTACTTC
CSARALGREQYF
>TRBD1|NA|TRBJ1-2|TRBV4-3
TGCGCCAGCAGCCAAGGGACAGGGCTAGGAGGCTACACCTTC
CASSQGTGLGGYTF